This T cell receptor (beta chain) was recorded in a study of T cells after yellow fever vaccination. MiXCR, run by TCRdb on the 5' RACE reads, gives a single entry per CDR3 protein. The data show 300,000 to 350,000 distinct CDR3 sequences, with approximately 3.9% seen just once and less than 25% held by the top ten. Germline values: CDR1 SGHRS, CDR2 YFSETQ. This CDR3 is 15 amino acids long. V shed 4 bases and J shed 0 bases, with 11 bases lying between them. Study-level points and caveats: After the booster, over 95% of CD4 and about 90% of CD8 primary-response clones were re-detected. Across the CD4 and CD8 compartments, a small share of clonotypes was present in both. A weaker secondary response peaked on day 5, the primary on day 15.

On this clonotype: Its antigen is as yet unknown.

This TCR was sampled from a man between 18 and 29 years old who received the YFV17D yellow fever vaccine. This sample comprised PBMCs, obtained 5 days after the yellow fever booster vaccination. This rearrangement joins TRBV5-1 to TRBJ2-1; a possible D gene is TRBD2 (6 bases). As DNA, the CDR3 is TGCGCCAGCAGCCGCGGGGAGAGCTCCTACAATGAGCAGTTCTTC. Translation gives CASSRGESSYNEQFF.